A single sample gave rise to the 14 T cell receptor beta chains below, sequenced in a study of OX40 agonist ivuxolimab in advanced cancers. The method was immunoSEQ multiplex PCR; TCRdb's version includes in-frame clones alone and lacks a portion of them. The data show around 44,000 clones, 70% to 90% seen once. The sample was CD4+ or CD8+ T cells sorted from blood, taken in a trial of the OX40 agonist ivuxolimab. These TCRs come from an adult with an advanced solid tumor such as melanoma, head and neck, liver or kidney cancer.

The chain links TRBV9 to TRBJ2-2; possibly TRBD2 for D (7 bases). Germline V gene sequence: CDR1 SGDLS, CDR2 YYNGEE. The CDR3 spans 15 residues. V lost 1 base and J 4 bases, leaving 11 bases between the germline ends. The CDR3 sequence: CASSVRGASTGELFF. CDR3 coding DNA: TGTGCCAGCAGCGTACGGGGGGCAAGCACCGGGGAGCTGTTTTTT.

The chain carries TRBV7-6 and TRBJ2-7, with 9 bases lining up with TRBD1. The CDR3 loop spans 16 amino acids. CDR1 is SGHVS and CDR2 is FNYEAQ in the germline V gene. The ends lost 5 bases at V and 4 bases at J; junction bases unmatched: 12. CDR3 sequence: CASSPAGDRANYEQYF. The CDR3 bases are TGTGCCAGCAGCCCAGCAGGGGACAGGGCGAATTACGAGCAGTACTTC. The full variable domain, in which reference TRBV7-6 and TRBJ2-7 provide the parts outside the CDR3, is GAGVSQSPRYKVTKRGQDVALRCDPISGHVSLYWYRQALGQGPEFLTYFNYEAQQDKSGLPNDRFSAERPEGSISTLTIQRTEQRDSAMYRCASSPAGDRANYEQYFGPGTRLTVT.

The J gene is TRBJ2-3, the V gene TRBV5-4; D call uncertain. The CDR3 has 13 amino acids. The germline V gene encodes CDR1 SGHNT and CDR2 YYREEE (reference sequence). V was trimmed by 4 bases and J by 0 bases, leaving 6 bases between them. The DNA for the CDR3 is TGTGCCAGCAGCCCAACAAGCACAGATACGCAGTATTTT. It is translated as CASSPTSTDTQYF. The entire variable domain, with the rest obtained from reference TRBV5-4 and TRBJ2-3, is as follows: ETGVTQSPTHLIKTRGQQVTLRCSSQSGHNTVSWYQQALGQGPQFIFQYYREEENGRGNFPPRFSGLQFPNYSSELNVNALELDDSALYLCASSPTSTDTQYFGPGTRLTVL.

Within the sample, this clone is medium-sized. The rearrangement joins TRBV5-1 to TRBJ1-4; D perhaps matches TRBD1 (6 bases). The length of the CDR3 is 16 residues. Germline CDR1 reads SGHRS; CDR2 reads YFSETQ. Trimming stripped 4 bases from V and 7 bases from J, with 20 bases between. CDR3 protein: CASSPGANRAGEKLFF. In DNA form, the CDR3 reads TGCGCCAGCAGCCCGGGGGCCAACAGGGCGGGTGAAAAACTGTTTTTT.

The chain combines TRBV6-6 with TRBJ2-7; 12 bases match TRBD1. The V gene end was trimmed by 2 bases and the J gene end by 6 bases; junction bases not matched to a gene: 5. Per the germline V gene, CDR1 is MNHNY and CDR2 is SVGAGI (reference sequence). This CDR3 has 15 amino acids. As DNA, the CDR3 is TGTGCCAGCAGTTACCCGGGACAGGGGGCGTCCGAGCAGTACTTC. Protein product: CASSYPGQGASEQYF.

The chain has TRBV25-1 and TRBJ1-6; D gene uncertain. The CDR3 extends over 13 amino acids. V lost 2 bases, J lost 7 bases, and 6 bases lay in between. Germline CDR1 is MGHDK and CDR2 is SYGVNS. The CDR3 region is CASSEVDNSPLHF. The DNA of the CDR3 is TGTGCCAGCAGTGAAGTCGACAATTCACCCCTCCACTTT.

V usage is TRBV7-9 and J usage is TRBJ2-7; D is ambiguous. Trimming cost V 0 bases and J 7 bases, with 10 bases left between them. Germline CDR1 is SEHNR and CDR2 is FQNEAQ (reference sequence). The CDR3 totals 13 residues. CDR3 bases: TGTGCCAGCAGCTTAGCAACCCACGGAGAGCAGTACTTC. Protein: CASSLATHGEQYF.

The chain employs TRBV7-2 and TRBJ1-5, with D tentatively TRBD1 (5 bases). V lost 1 base and J lost 7, with 11 bases in between. The CDR3 totals 14 residues. Germline V gives CDR1 SGHTA, CDR2 FQGNSA. CDR3 loop: CASSLVVGTQPQHF. CDR3 sequence (DNA): TGTGCCAGCAGCTTAGTAGTAGGGACCCAGCCCCAGCATTTT.

The gene calls are TRBV6-5 and TRBJ2-2; weak D call: TRBD1 (6 bases). V dropped 6 bases and J dropped 5 bases, with 10 bases sitting between them. The V gene's germline CDR1 is MNHEY and CDR2 SVGAGI. CDR3 size: 13 residues. CDR3: CASRTGLTGELFF. The CDR3 region has the DNA TGTGCCAGCAGAACAGGGTTGACCGGGGAGCTGTTTTTT.

The V call is TRBV5-4, the J call TRBJ2-6; D is undetermined. The ends were cut back, 5 bases at V and 0 bases at J, with 18 bases in the middle. The CDR3 is made up of 18 amino acids. Germline V CDR1 and CDR2: SGHNT, YYREEE (reference sequence). The CDR3 here is CASRPTRYRSSGANVLTF. In DNA form, the CDR3 reads TGTGCCAGCAGGCCCACAAGATACCGTTCCTCTGGGGCCAACGTCCTGACTTTC.

V and J are TRBV7-2 and TRBJ2-5; TRBD2 agrees at 10 bases. The length of the CDR3 is 16 residues. Trimming at V came to 4 bases and at J to 2 bases, leaving 7 bases not matched to a gene. Germline V gene data show CDR1 as SGHTA and CDR2 as FQGNSA. The CDR3 spells CASSSTLAGMQETQYF. In DNA form, the CDR3 reads TGTGCCAGCAGCTCAACACTAGCGGGAATGCAAGAGACCCAGTACTTC.

V is TRBV2 and J is TRBJ1-6; D not resolved. Deletions cut 2 bases from V and 7 bases from J, with 0 bases between. CDR1 and CDR2 from the germline V gene are SNHLY and FYNNEI. The CDR3 sequence is 11 residues long. The CDR3, as DNA: TGTGCCAGCAGTGAAAATTCACCCCTCCACTTT. Its protein is CASSENSPLHF. The entire variable domain, with the rest obtained from reference TRBV2 and TRBJ1-6, is as follows: EPEVTQTPSHQVTQMGQEVILRCVPISNHLYFYWYRQILGQKVEFLVSFYNNEISEKSEIFDDQFSVERPDGSNFTLKIRSTKLEDSAMYFCASSENSPLHFGNGTRLTVT.

The chain uses TRBV11-3 and TRBJ1-3, with D unresolved. CDR1 SGHNT and CDR2 YENEEA come from the germline V gene. There are 15 residues in the CDR3. Trimming took off 5 bases at V and 0 bases at J, with 11 bases between the two ends. Here the CDR3 reads CASSQDPDSGNTIYF. CDR3 DNA: TGTGCCAGCAGCCAGGACCCTGACTCTGGAAACACCATATATTTT.

This rearrangement joins TRBV7-2 to TRBJ1-2; 7 bases are shared with TRBD1. The germline V gene has CDR1 SGHTA and CDR2 FQGNSA. The V segment lost 5 bases and the J segment 8 bases; nucleotides outside the gene matches: 8. CDR3 length: 13 amino acids. The DNA of the CDR3 is TGTGCCAGCAGCCACAGACAGGGCAGGGGCTACACCTTC. Residues: CASSHRQGRGYTF.